This passage covers 3 T cell receptor beta chains from one sample sequenced in a study of PD-1 blockade in classical Hodgkin lymphoma. Assay used: immunoSEQ multiplex PCR; TCRdb lists only in-frame clones, some missing. The sample holds around 35,000 clones, around 90% seen once. Every patient experienced relapse after autologous stem cell transplantation, and brentuximab vedotin exposure varied. The starting material was peripheral blood mononuclear cells (PBMCs), obtained before the second cycle of nivolumab. The source of these receptors is a human donor with classical Hodgkin lymphoma.

This clone was detected once. The chain combines TRBV9 with TRBJ2-3, with D hard to call. Germline loops: CDR1 SGDLS, CDR2 YYNGEE. The CDR3 spans 18 residues. The V gene lost 1 base and the J gene lost 5 bases, with 23 bases spanning the gap. The CDR3 DNA follows: TGTGCCAGCAGCGTAAATCTGGTAGGATTAGGGCATGAAGATACGCAGTATTTT. Translating it yields CASSVNLVGLGHEDTQYF.

This chain links TRBV6-1 with TRBJ1-1; D uncertain. V was pared by 6 bases and J by 11 bases, with 16 bases between. Germline V gene data show CDR1 as MNHNS and CDR2 as SASEGT. This CDR3 contains 12 residues. The CDR3 DNA is TGTGCCAGCAGGCCACGGGAGTGGCGGGCTTTCTTT. Protein: CASRPREWRAFF.

The V and J genes are TRBV18 and TRBJ2-1; D may be TRBD2 (6 bases). The CDR3 length is 18 residues. The germline V and J ends were trimmed by 3 bases and 7 bases, with 25 bases remaining between them. Germline lookup yields CDR1 KGHSH and CDR2 LQKENI. The CDR3 protein is CASSPSRARERGANEQFF. CDR3 in DNA: TGTGCCAGCTCACCGTCCCGGGCCCGGGAGAGAGGCGCTAATGAGCAGTTCTTC.